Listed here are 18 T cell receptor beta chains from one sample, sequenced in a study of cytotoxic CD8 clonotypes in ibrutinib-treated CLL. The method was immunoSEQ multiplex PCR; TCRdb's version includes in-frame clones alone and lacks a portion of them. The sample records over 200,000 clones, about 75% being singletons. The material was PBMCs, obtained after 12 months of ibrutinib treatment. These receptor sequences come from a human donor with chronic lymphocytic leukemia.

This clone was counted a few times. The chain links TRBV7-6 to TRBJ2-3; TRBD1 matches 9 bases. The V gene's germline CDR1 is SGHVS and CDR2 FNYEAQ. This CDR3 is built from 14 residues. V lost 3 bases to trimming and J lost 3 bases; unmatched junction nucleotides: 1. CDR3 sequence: CASSFGQGTDTQYF. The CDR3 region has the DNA TGTGCCAGCAGCTTCGGACAGGGGACAGATACGCAGTATTTT.

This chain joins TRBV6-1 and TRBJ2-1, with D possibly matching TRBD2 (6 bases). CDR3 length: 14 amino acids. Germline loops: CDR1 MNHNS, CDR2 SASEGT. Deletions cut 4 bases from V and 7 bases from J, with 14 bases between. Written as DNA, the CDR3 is TGTGCCAGCAGTGCGGGGCGGGAAATGAATGAGCAGTTCTTC. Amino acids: CASSAGREMNEQFF.

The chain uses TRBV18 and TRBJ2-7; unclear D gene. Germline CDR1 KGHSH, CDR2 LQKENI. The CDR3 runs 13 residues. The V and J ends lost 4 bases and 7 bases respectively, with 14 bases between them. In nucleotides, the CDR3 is TGTGCCAGCTCACGACTGGAGCTTGGGGAGCAGTACTTC. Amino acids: CASSRLELGEQYF.

The CDR3 sequence: CASRGEHANTGELFF. CDR3 in DNA: TGCGCCAGCCGGGGGGAGCATGCGAACACCGGGGAGCTGTTTTTT. This rearrangement joins TRBV5-1 to TRBJ2-2; 7 positions match TRBD2. V was pared by 7 bases and J by 0 bases, with 6 bases of the junction left unmatched. The CDR3 is 15 amino acids. CDR1 SGHRS and CDR2 YFSETQ come from the germline V gene.

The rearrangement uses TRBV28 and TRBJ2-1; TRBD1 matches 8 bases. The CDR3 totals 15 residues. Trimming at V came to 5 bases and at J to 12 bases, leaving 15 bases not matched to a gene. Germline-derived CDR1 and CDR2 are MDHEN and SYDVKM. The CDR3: CASSPMTGVVGGQFF. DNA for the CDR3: TGTGCCAGCAGTCCTATGACAGGGGTGGTCGGCGGGCAGTTCTTC.

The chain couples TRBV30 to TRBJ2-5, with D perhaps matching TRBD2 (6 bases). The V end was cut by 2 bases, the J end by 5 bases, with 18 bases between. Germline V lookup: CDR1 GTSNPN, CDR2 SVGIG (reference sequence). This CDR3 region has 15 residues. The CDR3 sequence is CAWSRPGAGGETQYF. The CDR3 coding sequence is TGTGCCTGGAGTAGACCGGGAGCTGGGGGGGAGACCCAGTACTTC.

The CDR3 sequence is CASSVGLAGGYNEQFF. The DNA for the CDR3 is TGTGCCAGCAGCGTAGGTCTAGCGGGAGGGTACAATGAGCAGTTCTTC. The chain links TRBV9 to TRBJ2-1; 12 positions agree with TRBD2. Looked up from germline, CDR1 is SGDLS and CDR2 is YYNGEE. The CDR3 extends over 16 amino acids. J gave up 4 bases and V 0 bases, and 2 bases lay outside the gene matches.

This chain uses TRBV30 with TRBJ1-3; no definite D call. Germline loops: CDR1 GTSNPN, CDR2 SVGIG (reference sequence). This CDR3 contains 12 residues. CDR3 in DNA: TGTGCGACGGATCTCCCCGGAAACACCATATATTTT. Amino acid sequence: CATDLPGNTIYF.

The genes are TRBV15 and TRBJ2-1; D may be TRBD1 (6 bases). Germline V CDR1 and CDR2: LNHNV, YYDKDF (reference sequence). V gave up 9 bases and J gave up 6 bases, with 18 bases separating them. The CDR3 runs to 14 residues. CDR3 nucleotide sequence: TGTGCCACAAGAGGACAGAACAACTTCAATGAGCAGTTCTTC. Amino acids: CATRGQNNFNEQFF.

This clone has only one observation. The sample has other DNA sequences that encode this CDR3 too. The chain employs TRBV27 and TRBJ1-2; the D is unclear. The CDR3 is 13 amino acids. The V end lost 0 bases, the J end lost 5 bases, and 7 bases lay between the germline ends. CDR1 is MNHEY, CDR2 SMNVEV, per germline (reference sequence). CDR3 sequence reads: CASSLSSGYGYTF. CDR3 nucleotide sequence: TGTGCCAGCAGTTTATCGAGCGGATATGGCTACACCTTC.

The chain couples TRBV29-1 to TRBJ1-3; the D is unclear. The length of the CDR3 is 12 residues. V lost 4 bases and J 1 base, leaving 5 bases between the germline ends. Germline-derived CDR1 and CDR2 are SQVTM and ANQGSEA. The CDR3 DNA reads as TGCAGCGTTGTGGAGTCTGGAAACACCATATATTTT. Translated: CSVVESGNTIYF.

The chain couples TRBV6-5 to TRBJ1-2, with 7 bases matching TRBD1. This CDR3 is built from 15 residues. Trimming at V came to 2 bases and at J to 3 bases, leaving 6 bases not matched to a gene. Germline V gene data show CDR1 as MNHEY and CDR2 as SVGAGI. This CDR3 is CASSYPQGGDYGYTF. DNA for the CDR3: TGTGCCAGCAGTTACCCGCAGGGGGGAGACTATGGCTACACCTTC.

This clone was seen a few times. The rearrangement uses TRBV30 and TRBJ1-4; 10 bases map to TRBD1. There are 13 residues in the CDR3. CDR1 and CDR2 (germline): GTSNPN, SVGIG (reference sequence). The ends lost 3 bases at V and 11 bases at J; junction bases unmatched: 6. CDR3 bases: TGTGCCTGGAGACTTAGACAGGGGGCTAAACTGTTTTTT. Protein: CAWRLRQGAKLFF.

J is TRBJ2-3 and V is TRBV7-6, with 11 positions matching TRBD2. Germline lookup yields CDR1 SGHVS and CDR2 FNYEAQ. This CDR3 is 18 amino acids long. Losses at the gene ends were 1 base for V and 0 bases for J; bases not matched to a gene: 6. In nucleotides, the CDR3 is TGTGCCAGCAGCTTAGGGCCCCTAGCGGGGGGCAGCACAGATACGCAGTATTTT. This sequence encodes CASSLGPLAGGSTDTQYF.

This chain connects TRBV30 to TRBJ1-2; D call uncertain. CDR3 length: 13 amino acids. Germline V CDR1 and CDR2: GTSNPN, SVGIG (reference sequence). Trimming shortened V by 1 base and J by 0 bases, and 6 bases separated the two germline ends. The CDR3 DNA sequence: TGTGCCTGGAGTGGTGTTGCTAACTATGGCTACACCTTC. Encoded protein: CAWSGVANYGYTF.

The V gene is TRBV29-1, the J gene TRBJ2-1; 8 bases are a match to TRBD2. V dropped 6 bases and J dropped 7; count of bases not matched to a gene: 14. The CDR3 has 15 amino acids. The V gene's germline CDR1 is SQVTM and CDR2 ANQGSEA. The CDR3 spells CSVDEAGTRFNEQFF. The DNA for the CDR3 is TGCAGCGTAGATGAAGCCGGGACTAGATTTAATGAGCAGTTCTTC.

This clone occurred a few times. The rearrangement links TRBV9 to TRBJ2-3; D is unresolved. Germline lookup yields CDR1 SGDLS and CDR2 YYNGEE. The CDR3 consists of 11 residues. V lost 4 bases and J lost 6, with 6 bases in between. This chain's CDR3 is CASSLQDTQYF. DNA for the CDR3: TGTGCCAGCAGCCTCCAGGATACGCAGTATTTT.

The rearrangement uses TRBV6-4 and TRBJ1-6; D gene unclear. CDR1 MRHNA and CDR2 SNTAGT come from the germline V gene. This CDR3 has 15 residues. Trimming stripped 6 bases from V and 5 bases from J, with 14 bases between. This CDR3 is CASSLDGNDNSPLHF. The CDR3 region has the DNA TGTGCCAGCAGCCTGGACGGGAATGATAATTCACCCCTCCACTTT.